These 23 T cell receptor beta chains share one sample of origin, sequenced in a study of cytomegalovirus exposure and HLA in healthy donors. PCR involved 60 Vbeta and 13 Jbeta primers. This table comes from immunoSEQ multiplex PCR, and its TCRdb copy is limited to in-frame clones, with some not included. Among about 33,000 clones, nearly 55% were seen once, and the ten largest hold more than 5%. Sequencing was done on a sample of PBMCs. The receptors stem from a woman aged 40 to 50 in good health and CMV-seropositive.

The chain carries TRBV4-1 and TRBJ1-1; a possible D gene is TRBD1 (5 bases). CDR1 MGHRA and CDR2 YSYEKL come from the germline V gene. This CDR3 is built from 13 residues. Trimming left V 4 bases short and J 3 bases short, with 9 bases between. Here the CDR3 DNA reads TGCGCCAGCAGCCCAGACAGATACACTGAAGCTTTCTTT. It specifies CASSPDRYTEAFF.

This clone was counted between two and nine times. The J gene is TRBJ2-1, the V gene TRBV28; D is undetermined. The CDR3 extends over 16 amino acids. CDR1 and CDR2 from the germline V gene are MDHEN and SYDVKM. The V end was cut by 5 bases, the J end by 0 bases, with 14 bases between. In DNA, the CDR3 is TGTGCCAGCAGTAGCGCCCAAGCAAGCTCCTACAATGAGCAGTTCTTC. This translates into CASSSAQASSYNEQFF.

The rearrangement joins TRBV15 to TRBJ1-4, with TRBD1 identical over 7 bases. V shed 3 bases and J 0 bases; nucleotides not matched to a gene: 1. CDR1 is LNHNV and CDR2 is YYDKDF in the germline V gene (reference sequence). The CDR3 extends over 15 amino acids. CDR3: CATSSRGTTNEKLFF. For the CDR3, the DNA is TGTGCCACCAGCAGCAGGGGGACAACTAATGAAAAACTGTTTTTT.

This chain joins TRBV30 and TRBJ2-5; 13 bases are a match to TRBD2. V lost 7 bases to trimming and J lost 9 bases; unmatched junction nucleotides: 11. The germline gives CDR1 GTSNPN, CDR2 SVGIG (reference sequence). The CDR3 has 14 amino acids. Here the CDR3 DNA reads TGTGCCTCATTTACCGGGACTAGCGGGGTTGCCCAGTACTTC. Protein product: CASFTGTSGVAQYF.

A few counts support this clone. V gene TRBV30 combines with J gene TRBJ2-1; 11 bases are a match to TRBD2. V was clipped by 4 bases and J by 2 bases; unmatched bases: 7. Germline CDR1 GTSNPN, CDR2 SVGIG (reference sequence). The CDR3 length is 16 residues. This CDR3 is CAWMGLAVLTYNEQFF. The CDR3 DNA reads as TGTGCCTGGATGGGACTAGCGGTATTAACCTACAATGAGCAGTTCTTC.

The rearrangement links TRBV15 to TRBJ1-5; D call uncertain. This CDR3 is built from 13 residues. Trimming shortened V by 1 base and J by 6 bases, and 7 bases separated the two germline ends. The germline V gene encodes CDR1 LNHNV and CDR2 YYDKDF (reference sequence). DNA for the CDR3: TGTGCCACCAGCAGAGTCGGTGGTCAGCCCCAGCATTTT. Its translation: CATSRVGGQPQHF.

Details on this clone: A junction end diverges from the germline sequence, so it may reflect a read error. The chain couples TRBV6-5 to TRBJ1-2; 9 nucleotides align to TRBD1. Germline V gene sequence: CDR1 MNHEY, CDR2 SVGAGI. This CDR3 spans 15 amino acids. The CDR3 protein is CASSRNRGPGYSYTF. The CDR3 coding sequence is TGTGCCAGCAGTCGAAACAGGGGGCCTGGCTATAGCTACACCTTC.

This clone was picked up a small number of times. The chain employs TRBV6-5 and TRBJ1-6, with a tentative D call TRBD1 (5 bases). The length of the CDR3 is 13 residues. Trimming cost V 8 bases and J 10 bases, with 15 bases left between them. CDR1 and CDR2 (germline): MNHEY, SVGAGI. This CDR3 reads CASYSLRGSPLHF. In nucleotides, the CDR3 is TGTGCCAGCTATAGCCTAAGGGGCTCACCCCTCCACTTT.

The rearrangement links TRBV20-1 to TRBJ2-7, with 8 bases matching TRBD1. The germline V gene encodes CDR1 DFQATT and CDR2 SNEGSKA (reference sequence). The CDR3 covers 11 residues. The J segment lost 5 bases and the V segment lost 6 bases, leaving 3 bases of the junction unmatched. The DNA of the CDR3 is TGCAGTGCACGGACAGGGAACGAGCAGTACTTC. This codes for CSARTGNEQYF.

V and J are TRBV5-1 and TRBJ2-5, with 7 bases identical to TRBD2. This CDR3 spans 14 amino acids. CDR1 is SGHRS, CDR2 YFSETQ, per germline. J gave up 3 bases and V 4 bases, and 6 bases lay outside the gene matches. Here the CDR3 reads CASSLAGGEETQYF. The CDR3 DNA sequence: TGCGCCAGCAGCCTAGCTGGGGGGGAAGAGACCCAGTACTTC.

This clone has only a few counts. The chain carries TRBV30 and TRBJ1-1; no firm D call. Germline V gene data show CDR1 as GTSNPN and CDR2 as SVGIG (reference sequence). V lost 0 bases and J 4 bases, leaving 3 bases between the germline ends. The CDR3 sequence is 11 residues long. The CDR3 nucleotides read TGTGCCTGGAGTGTACTCACTGAAGCTTTCTTT. Its protein is CAWSVLTEAFF.

This clone is a singleton in its sample. The V and J genes are TRBV12-1 and TRBJ1-6. TRBV12-1 is shown as a pseudogene. The CDR3 is 16 amino acids. CDR3 amino acids: CASSRPGTPHNSPLHF. CDR3 nucleotides: TGTGCCAGCAGCCGGCCCGGGACTCCACATAATTCACCCCTCCACTTT.

The rearrangement uses TRBV7-6 and TRBJ1-6; D possibly corresponds to TRBD1 (5 bases). From germline, CDR1 is SGHVS and CDR2 FNYEAQ. The CDR3 runs 13 residues. Trimming shortened V by 5 bases and J by 10 bases, and 12 bases separated the two germline ends. The CDR3 DNA is TGTGCCAGCAGCACGACAGAAAGCTCACCCCTCCACTTT. Translated: CASSTTESSPLHF.

In this sample, this clone turned up a few times. The chain is built from TRBV7-3 and TRBJ1-6; D possibly corresponds to TRBD1 (6 bases). V lost 2 bases and J 6 bases, leaving 11 bases between the germline ends. CDR3 length: 15 amino acids. Germline values: CDR1 SGHTA, CDR2 FQGTGA. The DNA for the CDR3 is TGTGCCAGCAGCTTAGGGCAGGGGCTTAATTCACCCCTCCACTTT. It codes for CASSLGQGLNSPLHF. The full variable domain, in which reference TRBV7-3 and TRBJ1-6 provide the parts outside the CDR3, is GAGVSQTPSNKVTEKGKYVELRCDPISGHTALYWYRQSLGQGPEFLIYFQGTGAADDSGLPNDRFFAVRPEGSVSTLKIQRTERGDSAVYLCASSLGQGLNSPLHFGNGTRLTVT.

V gene TRBV7-2 combines with J gene TRBJ1-5; a possible D gene is TRBD1 (5 bases). The CDR3 is 16 amino acids. In germline, CDR1 is SGHTA, CDR2 FQGNSA. V was pared by 6 bases and J by 2 bases, with 17 bases between. The CDR3 region is CASSPQGTRRNQPQHF. CDR3 coding DNA: TGTGCCAGCAGTCCCCAGGGCACCCGGCGCAATCAGCCCCAGCATTTT.

The chain's CDR3 is CASSLGRNYEQYF. As DNA, the CDR3 is TGTGCCAGCAGTTTGGGCCGAAACTACGAGCAGTACTTC. V and J are TRBV28 and TRBJ2-7, with D unresolved. The CDR3 length is 13 residues. The germline gives CDR1 MDHEN, CDR2 SYDVKM. With 3 bases removed from V and 3 bases from J, the gap between germline ends came to 9 bases. The full variable domain, in which reference TRBV28 and TRBJ2-7 provide the parts outside the CDR3, is DVKVTQSSRYLVKRTGEKVFLECVQDMDHENMFWYRQDPGLGLRLIYFSYDVKMKEKGDIPEGYSVSREKKERFSLILESASTNQTSMYLCASSLGRNYEQYFGPGTRLTVT.

The chain links TRBV4-1 to TRBJ2-3, with TRBD1 as a possible D gene (5 bases). V lost 3 bases and J 6 bases, leaving 19 bases between the germline ends. Germline CDR1 reads MGHRA; CDR2 reads YSYEKL. The CDR3 contains 16 residues. The CDR3 protein is CASSHTALRTPDTQYF. The CDR3 nucleotides read TGCGCCAGCAGCCATACCGCTCTTCGGACACCTGATACGCAGTATTTT.

This clone appeared once. The chain joins TRBV9 to TRBJ2-7; TRBD1 agrees at 10 bases. The J segment lost 6 bases and the V segment lost 3 bases, leaving 3 bases of the junction unmatched. This CDR3 region has 13 residues. Looked up from germline, CDR1 is SGDLS and CDR2 is YYNGEE. In DNA, the CDR3 is TGTGCCAGCAGCGAGACAGGGGGCAGCGAGCAGTACTTC. As protein: CASSETGGSEQYF.

The chain joins TRBV7-2 to TRBJ2-5; D possibly corresponds to TRBD1 (6 bases). The J call may be in error: the DNA end matches TRBJ2-7 better. The CDR3 extends over 16 amino acids. CDR1 is SGHTA and CDR2 is FQGNSA in the germline V gene. In nucleotides, the CDR3 is TGTGCCAGCAGCTTATCTGCAGGGGTAATAGGCGACGAGCAGTACTTC. This gives the protein CASSLSAGVIGDEQYF.

V gene TRBV4-3 combines with J gene TRBJ2-5, with D possibly matching TRBD1 (5 bases). The length of the CDR3 is 14 residues. Germline V gives CDR1 LGHNA, CDR2 YSLEER. Trimming shortened V by 0 bases and J by 7 bases, and 12 bases separated the two germline ends. The CDR3 region has the DNA TGCGCCAGCAGCCAAGATCGGCAGGGTGTGACCCAGTACTTC. Its protein is CASSQDRQGVTQYF.

This clone occurred once. The chain joins TRBV2 to TRBJ1-2; 8 positions match TRBD1. The CDR3 length is 14 residues. Losses at the gene ends were 6 bases for V and 4 bases for J; bases not matched to a gene: 7. Per germline, CDR1 SNHLY and CDR2 FYNNEI. The CDR3 region has the DNA TGTGCCAGCAGGCAGGGGGCTGGGGGCTATGGCTACACCTTC. It is translated as CASRQGAGGYGYTF.

This chain links TRBV5-1 with TRBJ2-5; tentative D call: TRBD1 (7 bases). Germline CDR1 and CDR2: SGHRS and YFSETQ. The CDR3 contains 15 residues. V lost 5 bases and J lost 4, with 18 bases in between. The CDR3: CASSRRAGGGETQYF. Here the CDR3 DNA reads TGCGCCAGCAGTCGCCGGGCAGGGGGAGGAGAGACCCAGTACTTC.

The genes are TRBV6-6 and TRBJ1-6, with TRBD1 matching 9 bases. This CDR3 is 14 amino acids long. The germline CDR1 and CDR2 sequences are MNHNY and SVGAGI (reference sequence). V was pared by 8 bases and J by 7 bases, with 6 bases of the junction left unmatched. Here the CDR3 DNA reads TGTGCCAGCTGCGCCGGGACAGGGAATTCACCCCTCCACTTT. Translating it yields CASCAGTGNSPLHF.